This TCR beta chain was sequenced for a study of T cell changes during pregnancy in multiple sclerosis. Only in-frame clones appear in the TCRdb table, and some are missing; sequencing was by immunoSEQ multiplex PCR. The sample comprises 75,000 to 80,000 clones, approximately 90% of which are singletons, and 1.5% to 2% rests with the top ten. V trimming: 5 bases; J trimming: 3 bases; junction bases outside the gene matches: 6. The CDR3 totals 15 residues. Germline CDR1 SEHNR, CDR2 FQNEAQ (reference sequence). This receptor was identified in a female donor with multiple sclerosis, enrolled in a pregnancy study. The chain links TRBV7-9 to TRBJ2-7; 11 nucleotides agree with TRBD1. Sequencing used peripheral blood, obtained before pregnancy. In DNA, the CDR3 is TGTGCCAGCAGCCCGAGGGACAGGGGGATCTACGAGCAGTACTTC. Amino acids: CASSPRDRGIYEQYF. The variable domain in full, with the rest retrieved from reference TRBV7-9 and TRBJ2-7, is DTGVSQNPRHKITKRGQNVTFRCDPISEHNRLYWYRQTLGQGPEFLTYFQNEAQLEKSRLLSDRFSAERPKGSFSTLEIQRTEQGDSAMYLCASSPRDRGIYEQYFGPGTRLTVT.